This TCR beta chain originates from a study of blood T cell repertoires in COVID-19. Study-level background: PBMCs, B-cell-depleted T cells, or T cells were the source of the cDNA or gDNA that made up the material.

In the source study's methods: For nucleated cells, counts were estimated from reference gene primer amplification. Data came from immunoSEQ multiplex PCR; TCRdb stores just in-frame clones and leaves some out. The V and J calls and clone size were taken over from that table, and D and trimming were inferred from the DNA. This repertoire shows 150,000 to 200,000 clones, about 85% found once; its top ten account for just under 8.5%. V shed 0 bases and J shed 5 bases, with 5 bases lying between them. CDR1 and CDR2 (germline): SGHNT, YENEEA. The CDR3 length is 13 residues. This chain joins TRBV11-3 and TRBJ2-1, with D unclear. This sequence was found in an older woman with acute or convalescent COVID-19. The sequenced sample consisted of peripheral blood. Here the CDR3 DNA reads TGTGCCAGCAGCTTAGAGAGTGACAATGAGCAGTTCTTC. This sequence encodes CASSLESDNEQFF.